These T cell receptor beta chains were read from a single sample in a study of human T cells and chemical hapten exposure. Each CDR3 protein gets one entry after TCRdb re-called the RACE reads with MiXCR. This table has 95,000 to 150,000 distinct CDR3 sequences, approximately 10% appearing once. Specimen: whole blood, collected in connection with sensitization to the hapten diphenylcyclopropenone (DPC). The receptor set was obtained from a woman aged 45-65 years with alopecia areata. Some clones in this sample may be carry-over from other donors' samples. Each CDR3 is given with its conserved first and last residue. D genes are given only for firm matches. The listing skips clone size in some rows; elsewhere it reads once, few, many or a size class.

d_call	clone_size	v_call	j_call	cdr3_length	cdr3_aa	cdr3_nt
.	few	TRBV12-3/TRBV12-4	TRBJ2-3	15	CASSPEGVSTDTQYF	TGTGCCAGCAGCCCCGAGGGGGTGAGCACAGATACGCAGTATTTT
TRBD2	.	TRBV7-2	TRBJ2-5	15	CASSLVAGGKETQYF	TGTGCCAGCAGCTTAGTTGCGGGAGGGAAAGAGACCCAGTACTTC
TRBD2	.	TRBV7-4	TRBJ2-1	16	CASSTTSGTIYNEQFF	TGTGCCAGCAGTACAACTAGCGGGACCATATACAATGAGCAGTTCTTC
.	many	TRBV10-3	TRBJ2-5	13	CAGAIGRQETQYF	TGTGCCGGGGCCATAGGACGGCAAGAGACCCAGTACTTC
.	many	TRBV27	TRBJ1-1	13	CASSLGRGTEAFF	TGTGCCAGCAGCTTAGGACGGGGGACTGAAGCTTTCTTT
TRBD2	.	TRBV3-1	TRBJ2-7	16	CASSQPLAGGFSRQYF	TGTGCCAGCAGCCAACCCCTAGCGGGAGGATTCTCTAGGCAGTACTTC
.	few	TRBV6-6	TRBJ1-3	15	CASSRHQSSGNTIYF	TGTGCCAGCAGTCGACACCAGAGCTCTGGAAACACCATATATTTT
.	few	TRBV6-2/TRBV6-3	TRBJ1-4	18	CASSYTTLGPTTNEKLFF	TGTGCCAGCAGTTACACCACCTTGGGACCTACAACTAATGAAAAACTGTTTTTT
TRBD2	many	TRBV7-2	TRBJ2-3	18	CASSLVGLAGEGPDTQYF	TGTGCCAGCAGCTTGGTCGGACTAGCGGGGGAAGGACCAGATACGCAGTATTTT
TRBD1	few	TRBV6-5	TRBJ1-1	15	CASSNGQGALAEAFF	TGTGCCAGCAGTAACGGACAGGGGGCCCTGGCTGAAGCTTTCTTT
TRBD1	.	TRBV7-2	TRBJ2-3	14	CASSHDRVRDTQYF	TGTGCCAGCAGCCACGACAGGGTTAGAGATACGCAGTATTTT